This T cell receptor (beta chain) emerged from a study of cytomegalovirus exposure and HLA in healthy donors. Broader study findings: Rare TCR sequences dominated, though some public TCRs recurred in many donors. Reports indicated that the classifier achieved high specificity and sensitivity in diagnosing cytomegalovirus status. In vitro confirmation showed three CMV-associated chains to be CMV antigen specific.

Using immunoSEQ multiplex PCR, the repertoire was profiled, and TCRdb retains in-frame clones only, with some absent. The sample yields 150,000 to 200,000 clones, about 90% seen once. Comment on this clone: Its target is not known.

The V and J ends lost 0 bases and 5 bases respectively, with 13 bases between them. Germline V CDR1 and CDR2: SGHNT, YYREEE (reference sequence). This CDR3 contains 15 residues. The sequenced sample consisted of PBMCs. The J gene is TRBJ2-3, the V gene TRBV5-4, with D tentatively TRBD1 (6 bases). This receptor was identified in a woman younger than 30 in good health and CMV-seropositive. The CDR3: CASSLEQGRVDTQYF. For the CDR3, the DNA is TGTGCCAGCAGCTTGGAACAGGGTAGAGTAGATACGCAGTATTTT.